This T cell receptor (beta chain) was sequenced for a study of T-cell memory formation after mild COVID-19. About the study: Each donor largely had its own TCR clusters.

5'RACE with constant-segment primers built TCRalpha and TCRbeta cDNA libraries with UMIs. MiXCR, run by TCRdb on the 5' RACE reads, gives a single entry per CDR3 protein. Of approximately 400,000 distinct CDR3 sequences listed, roughly 18% are singletons. A word on this clonotype: Its antigen is as yet unknown.

Whole-study results and caveats: Proof of SARS-CoV-2 specificity was absent for the second-wave clones that crested on day 37.

The source of this sequence is a man aged 18 to 29 who had mild COVID-19 (a few samples of this study predate the infection). Cell type and time point are not known. Sequenced sample: PBMCs or a T cell subset sorted from them (not recorded which).

CDR3 nucleotide sequence: TGTGCCAGCAGCCCCCTGCTCGGTGAGCAGTTCTTC. This sequence encodes CASSPLLGEQFF. The chain carries TRBV3-1 and TRBJ2-1, with D unresolved. Germline CDR1 and CDR2: LGHDT and YNNKEL (reference sequence). Between the trimmed V and J ends, which lost 4 bases and 9 bases, there was a span of 10 bases. This CDR3 is 12 amino acids long.